The source of this TCR beta chain is a study of T cell responses to AZD1222 COVID-19 vaccine. Points from the study as a whole: Spike-wide coverage was observed for vaccine-associated CD4 TCRs, with dominant responses at 160-218 and 743-854. In a largely white British group with more females than males, clonal diversity was possibly underestimated.

Per germline, CDR1 MNHEY and CDR2 SVGEGT. The CDR3 spans 17 residues. Losses at the gene ends were 0 bases for V and 7 bases for J; bases not matched to a gene: 11. Measured with immunoSEQ multiplex PCR; TCRdb has only the in-frame clones, and not every one. The sample consists of around 100,000 clones, more than 75% of them appearing once. As concerns this clone: Its antigen is unidentified.

The receptor was isolated from an adult in good health. V usage is TRBV6-2 or TRBV6-3 and J usage is TRBJ2-2, with 7 bases aligning to TRBD2. This material consisted of peripheral blood, taken on day 0 of AZD1222 vaccination. The CDR3 sequence is CASSYSTLTSWGGELFF. The CDR3 coding sequence is TGTGCCAGCAGTTACTCGACTCTGACTAGCTGGGGCGGGGAGCTGTTTTTT.